A single sample gave rise to the 8 T cell receptor beta chains below, sequenced in a study of CD8 T cells in Susac syndrome. RNA amounts of roughly 0.5 to 1 ug underwent reverse transcription with random hexamers. Each CDR3 protein gets one entry after TCRdb re-called the immunoSEQ multiplex PCR reads with MiXCR. The data hold about 150,000 distinct CDR3 sequences, with 95% observed a single time. The sequencing sample was made of CD4+ T cells from PBMCs. The receptors were sampled from a human donor with multiple sclerosis.

There are a few counts of this clonotype. V and J are TRBV7-2 and TRBJ2-2; weak D call: TRBD1 (5 bases). Germline CDR1 reads SGHTA; CDR2 reads FQGNSA. V lost 0 bases and J lost 8, with 10 bases in between. The CDR3 runs 14 residues. DNA of the CDR3: TGTGCCAGCAGCTTAGCGTCAACAGGAGGGGAGCTGTTTTTT. Its protein is CASSLASTGGELFF.

The J gene is TRBJ2-5, the V gene TRBV6-5; TRBD1 or TRBD2 may be the D gene (6 bases each). V was cut by 7 bases and J by 8 bases, with 20 bases left in between. Germline values: CDR1 MNHEY, CDR2 SVGAGI. The CDR3 loop spans 14 amino acids. CDR3 sequence: CASKGDGGMGTQYF. CDR3 DNA: TGTGCCAGCAAGGGGGACGGGGGAATGGGTACCCAGTACTTC.

This clonotype was found once. The chain has TRBV27 and TRBJ1-5; 8 nucleotides agree with TRBD1. Germline V gene sequence: CDR1 MNHEY, CDR2 SMNVEV (reference sequence). This CDR3 comprises 14 residues. V shed 10 bases and J 5 bases; nucleotides not matched to a gene: 10. CDR3 residues: CATRPDRVHQPQHF. The DNA of the CDR3 is TGTGCCACCAGACCGGACAGGGTCCATCAGCCCCAGCATTTT.

The V and J genes are TRBV9 and TRBJ1-2; a weak D match, TRBD1 (5 bases). This CDR3 has 14 amino acids. CDR1 and CDR2 (germline): SGDLS, YYNGEE. V lost 0 bases to trimming and J lost 2 bases, with 8 bases between them. The CDR3 DNA reads TGTGCCAGCAGCGTAGCGTCAGGGAACTATGGCTACACCTTC. Its translation is CASSVASGNYGYTF.

V usage is TRBV27 and J usage is TRBJ2-4; 7 positions agree with TRBD1. The CDR3 is made up of 14 amino acids. CDR1 and CDR2 from the germline V gene are MNHEY and SMNVEV (reference sequence). V shed 5 bases, J shed 6 bases, and the junction held 7 bases outside the gene matches. CDR3 DNA: TGTGCCAGCAGTCCCAGGACAGGAGCAAACATTCAGTACTTC. Amino acids: CASSPRTGANIQYF.

The V call is TRBV27, the J call TRBJ1-1; D may be TRBD1 (5 bases). This CDR3 is 12 amino acids long. With 10 bases removed from V and 2 bases from J, the gap between germline ends came to 11 bases. Germline CDR1 MNHEY, CDR2 SMNVEV (reference sequence). The CDR3, as DNA: TGTGCCACCCGAGGGGTAAACACTGAAGCTTTCTTT. Amino acid sequence: CATRGVNTEAFF.

The chain is built from TRBV9 and TRBJ2-6; D not certain. Germline-derived CDR1 and CDR2 are SGDLS and YYNGEE. Deletions cut 0 bases from V and 1 base from J, with 8 bases between. The CDR3 contains 16 residues. CDR3 loop: CASSVAPVSGANVLTF. The DNA of the CDR3 is TGTGCCAGCAGCGTAGCTCCAGTATCTGGGGCCAACGTCCTGACTTTC.

V usage is TRBV7-8 and J usage is TRBJ2-1; possible D gene TRBD2, 6 bases. The V end was cut by 3 bases, the J end by 9 bases, with 9 bases between. Germline assignment: CDR1 SGHVS and CDR2 FQNEAQ. The CDR3 covers 12 residues. As DNA, the CDR3 is TGTGCCAGCAGCTTTATCGGGGGTGAGCAGTTCTTC. Its protein product is CASSFIGGEQFF.